Listed below are T cell receptor beta chains from one sample, sequenced in a study of T cells expressing NK-cell markers. TCRdb reprocessed the 5' RACE reads and keeps a single row for each CDR3 protein, giving no DNA. Its listing shows some 440,000 distinct CDR3 sequences. The sample taken for sequencing was blood T cells: a sorted CD56 or NKG2C T cell subset, CD4+ or CD8+ T cells, or bulk PBMC T cells (not recorded which). The origin of the receptors is a woman between 50 and 59 years old in good health. The CDR3 runs from the conserved cysteine through the conserved F or W. The order of the fields is V gene, J gene, CDR3 protein.

v_gene: TRBV5-1
j_gene: TRBJ2-2
CDR3aa: CASSSGTANTGELFF

v_gene: TRBV5-1
j_gene: TRBJ1-6
CDR3aa: CASSERTNSPLHF

v_gene: TRBV20-1
j_gene: TRBJ2-3
CDR3aa: CSARDRTGNTDTQYF

v_gene: TRBV12-3/TRBV12-4
j_gene: TRBJ1-2
CDR3aa: CASTRDNGYTF

v_gene: TRBV6-1
j_gene: TRBJ2-1
CDR3aa: CASSESGLAVNNEQFF

v_gene: TRBV28
j_gene: TRBJ2-1
CDR3aa: CASSGVVLGEQFF

v_gene: TRBV11-3
j_gene: TRBJ2-2
CDR3aa: CASSSPRGAGELFF

v_gene: TRBV12-3/TRBV12-4
j_gene: TRBJ2-5
CDR3aa: CASSLAPLGTQYF

v_gene: TRBV6-2/TRBV6-3
j_gene: TRBJ1-1
CDR3aa: CASIRDNAEAFF

v_gene: TRBV7-6
j_gene: TRBJ2-1
CDR3aa: CASTVGRGNEQFF

v_gene: TRBV18
j_gene: TRBJ1-1
CDR3aa: CASSRAGSLNTEAFF

v_gene: TRBV4-1
j_gene: TRBJ2-5
CDR3aa: CASSQGPPSSAQETQYF

v_gene: TRBV7-7
j_gene: TRBJ2-3
CDR3aa: CASSSGIQGTDTQYF

v_gene: TRBV7-9
j_gene: TRBJ2-1
CDR3aa: CASSPQGGQGALGEQFF

v_gene: TRBV5-1
j_gene: TRBJ2-1
CDR3aa: CASSLPGQAHNEQFF

v_gene: TRBV9
j_gene: TRBJ2-1
CDR3aa: CASSELLVSWEQFF

v_gene: TRBV9
j_gene: TRBJ1-2
CDR3aa: CASSVVGTGGLYGYTF

v_gene: TRBV20-1
j_gene: TRBJ1-4
CDR3aa: CSARDYQGGEKLFF

v_gene: TRBV5-1
j_gene: TRBJ2-1
CDR3aa: CASSTELARKRGVLNEQFF

v_gene: TRBV24-1
j_gene: TRBJ2-3
CDR3aa: CATRASGSTDTQYF

v_gene: TRBV4-1
j_gene: TRBJ2-7
CDR3aa: CASSQPTGPSAEQYF

v_gene: TRBV19
j_gene: TRBJ2-2
CDR3aa: CASRNRGWQEFTGELFF

v_gene: TRBV19
j_gene: TRBJ1-1
CDR3aa: CASSMGQPNGMNTEAFF

v_gene: TRBV7-8
j_gene: TRBJ2-7
CDR3aa: CASSLAQTASYEQYF

v_gene: TRBV20-1
j_gene: TRBJ2-1
CDR3aa: CSARDQTNEQFF